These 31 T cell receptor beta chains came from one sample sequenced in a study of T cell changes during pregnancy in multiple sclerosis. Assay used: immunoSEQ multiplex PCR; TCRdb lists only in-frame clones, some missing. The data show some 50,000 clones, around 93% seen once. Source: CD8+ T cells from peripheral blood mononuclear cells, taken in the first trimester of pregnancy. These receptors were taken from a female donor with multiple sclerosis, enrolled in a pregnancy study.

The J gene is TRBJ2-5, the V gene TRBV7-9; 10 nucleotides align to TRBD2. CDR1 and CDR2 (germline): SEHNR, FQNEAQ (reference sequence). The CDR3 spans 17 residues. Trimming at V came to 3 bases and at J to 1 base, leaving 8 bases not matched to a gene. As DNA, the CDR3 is TGTGCCAGCAGCTTGGGGGCTAGCGGGAGATTCCAAGAGACCCAGTACTTC. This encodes CASSLGASGRFQETQYF.

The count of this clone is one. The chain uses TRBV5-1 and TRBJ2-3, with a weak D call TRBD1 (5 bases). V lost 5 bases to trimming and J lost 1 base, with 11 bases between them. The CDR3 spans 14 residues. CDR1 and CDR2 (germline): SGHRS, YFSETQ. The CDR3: CASRRTTGTDTQYF. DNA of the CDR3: TGCGCCAGCAGACGAACGACAGGCACAGATACGCAGTATTTT.

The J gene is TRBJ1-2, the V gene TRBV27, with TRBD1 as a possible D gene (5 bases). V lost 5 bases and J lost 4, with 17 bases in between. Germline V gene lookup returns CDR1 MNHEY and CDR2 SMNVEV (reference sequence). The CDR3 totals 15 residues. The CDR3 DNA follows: TGTGCCAGCAGTCCAGGACGGACACCCTTCTATGGCTACACCTTC. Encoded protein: CASSPGRTPFYGYTF.

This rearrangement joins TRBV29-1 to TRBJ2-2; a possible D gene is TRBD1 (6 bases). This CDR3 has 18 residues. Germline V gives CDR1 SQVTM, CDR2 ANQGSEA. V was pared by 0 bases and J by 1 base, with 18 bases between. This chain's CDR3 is CSVEDRGLRGRNTGELFF. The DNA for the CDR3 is TGCAGCGTTGAAGATCGGGGCCTCAGGGGCCGGAACACCGGGGAGCTGTTTTTT.

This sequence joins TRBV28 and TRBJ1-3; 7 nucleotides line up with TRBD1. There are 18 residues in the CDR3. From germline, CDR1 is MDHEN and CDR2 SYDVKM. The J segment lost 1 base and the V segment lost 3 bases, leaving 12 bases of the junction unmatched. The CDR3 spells CASSFNFGQAPSGNTIYF. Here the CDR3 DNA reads TGTGCCAGCAGTTTCAACTTTGGACAGGCGCCTTCTGGAAACACCATATATTTT.

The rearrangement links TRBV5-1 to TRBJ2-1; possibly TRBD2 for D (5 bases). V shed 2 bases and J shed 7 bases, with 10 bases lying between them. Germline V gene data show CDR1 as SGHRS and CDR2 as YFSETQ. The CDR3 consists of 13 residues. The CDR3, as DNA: TGCGCCAGCAGCTTTCGAGCGGAGAATGAGCAGTTCTTC. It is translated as CASSFRAENEQFF.

The CDR3 DNA sequence: TGTGCCAGCAGTCTCAGCGGGAGTATCTACGAGCAGTACTTC. Encoded protein: CASSLSGSIYEQYF. The V gene is TRBV27, the J gene TRBJ2-7, with TRBD2 matching 8 bases. Germline V gene lookup returns CDR1 MNHEY and CDR2 SMNVEV (reference sequence). This CDR3 is built from 14 residues. Trimming cost V 5 bases and J 3 bases; bases outside gene matches: 6.

The CDR3 region has the DNA TGTGCCAGCAGTACTAGCGCCTCAGATACGCAGTATTTT. The encoded protein is CASSTSASDTQYF. The rearrangement links TRBV27 to TRBJ2-3; 7 nucleotides line up with TRBD2. Germline assignment: CDR1 MNHEY and CDR2 SMNVEV (reference sequence). The CDR3 covers 13 residues. The junction had 3 bases not matched to a gene; V was cut back by 5 bases and J by 4 bases.

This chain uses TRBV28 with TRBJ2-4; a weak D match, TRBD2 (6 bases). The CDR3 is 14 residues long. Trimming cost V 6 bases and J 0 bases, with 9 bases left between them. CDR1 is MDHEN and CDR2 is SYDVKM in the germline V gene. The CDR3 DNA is TGTGCCAGCAGCCCGGGACTAGCCAAAAACATTCAGTACTTC. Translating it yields CASSPGLAKNIQYF.

CDR3 sequence (DNA): TGTGCCAGCAGTGAGGGACTTTTCGGCTACGAGCAGTACTTC. This translates into CASSEGLFGYEQYF. The genes are TRBV6-1 and TRBJ2-7, with D maybe TRBD2 (6 bases). The germline V and J ends were trimmed by 3 bases and 3 bases, with 12 bases remaining between them. CDR3 length: 14 amino acids. The germline CDR1 and CDR2 sequences are MNHNS and SASEGT.

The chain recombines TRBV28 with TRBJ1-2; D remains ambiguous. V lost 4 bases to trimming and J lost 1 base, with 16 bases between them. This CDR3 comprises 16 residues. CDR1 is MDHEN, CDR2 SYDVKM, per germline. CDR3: CASSSANWLINYGYTF. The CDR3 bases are TGTGCCAGCAGTTCCGCCAACTGGTTGATTAACTATGGCTACACCTTC.

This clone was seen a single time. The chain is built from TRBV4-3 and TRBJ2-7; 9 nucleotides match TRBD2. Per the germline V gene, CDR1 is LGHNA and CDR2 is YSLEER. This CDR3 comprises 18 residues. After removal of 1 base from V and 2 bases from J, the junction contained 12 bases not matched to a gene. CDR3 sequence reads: CASSQASIAGEAPYEQYF. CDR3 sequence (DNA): TGCGCCAGCAGCCAAGCGTCGATAGCGGGAGAGGCGCCCTACGAGCAGTACTTC.

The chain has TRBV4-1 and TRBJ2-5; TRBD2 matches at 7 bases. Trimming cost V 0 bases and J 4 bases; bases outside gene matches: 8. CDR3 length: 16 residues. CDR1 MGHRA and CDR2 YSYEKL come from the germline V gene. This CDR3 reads CASSQDLGEGTETQYF. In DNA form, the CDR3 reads TGCGCCAGCAGCCAAGATCTGGGGGAGGGCACAGAGACCCAGTACTTC.

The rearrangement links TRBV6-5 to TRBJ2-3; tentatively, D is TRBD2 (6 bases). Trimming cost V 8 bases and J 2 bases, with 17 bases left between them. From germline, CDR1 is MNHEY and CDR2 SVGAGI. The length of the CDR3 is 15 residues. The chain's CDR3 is CASGHPGGITDTQYF. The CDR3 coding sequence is TGTGCCAGCGGGCACCCCGGCGGGATCACAGATACGCAGTATTTT.

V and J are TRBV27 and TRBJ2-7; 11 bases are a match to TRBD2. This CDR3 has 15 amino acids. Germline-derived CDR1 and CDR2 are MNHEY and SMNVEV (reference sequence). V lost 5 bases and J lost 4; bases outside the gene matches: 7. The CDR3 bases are TGTGCCAGCAGTGCTGTTGGGACTAGCGGTTACGAGCAGTACTTC. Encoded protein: CASSAVGTSGYEQYF.

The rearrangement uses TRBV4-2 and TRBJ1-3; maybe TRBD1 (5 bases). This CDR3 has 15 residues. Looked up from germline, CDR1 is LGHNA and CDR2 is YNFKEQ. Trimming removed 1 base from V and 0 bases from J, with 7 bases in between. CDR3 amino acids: CASSQGTSSGNTIYF. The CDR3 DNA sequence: TGTGCCAGCAGCCAAGGGACAAGCTCTGGAAACACCATATATTTT.

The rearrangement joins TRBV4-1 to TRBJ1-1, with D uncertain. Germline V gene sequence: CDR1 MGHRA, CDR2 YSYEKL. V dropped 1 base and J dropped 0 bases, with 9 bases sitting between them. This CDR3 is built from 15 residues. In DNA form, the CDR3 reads TGCGCCAGCAGCCAAGTGGGAGTCATGAACACTGAAGCTTTCTTT. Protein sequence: CASSQVGVMNTEAFF.

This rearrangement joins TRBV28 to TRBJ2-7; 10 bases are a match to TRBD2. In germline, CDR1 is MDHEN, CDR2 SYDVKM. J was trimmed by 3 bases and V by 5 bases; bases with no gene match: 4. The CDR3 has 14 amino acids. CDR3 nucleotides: TGTGCCAGCAGTCTAGCGGGAGACCGCTACGAGCAGTACTTC. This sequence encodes CASSLAGDRYEQYF.

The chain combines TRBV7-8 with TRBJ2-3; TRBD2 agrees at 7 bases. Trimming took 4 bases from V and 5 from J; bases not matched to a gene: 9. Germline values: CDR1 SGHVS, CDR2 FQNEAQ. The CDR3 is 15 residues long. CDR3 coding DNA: TGTGCCAGCAGCTCTGGCAGCGGGGTGGGAGATACGCAGTATTTT. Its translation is CASSSGSGVGDTQYF.

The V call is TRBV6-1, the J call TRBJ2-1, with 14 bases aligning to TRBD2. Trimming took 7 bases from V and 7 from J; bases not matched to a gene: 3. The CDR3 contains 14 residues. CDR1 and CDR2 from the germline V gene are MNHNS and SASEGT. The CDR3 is CASTRLAGGNEQFF. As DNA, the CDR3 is TGTGCCAGCACTCGACTAGCGGGAGGGAATGAGCAGTTCTTC.

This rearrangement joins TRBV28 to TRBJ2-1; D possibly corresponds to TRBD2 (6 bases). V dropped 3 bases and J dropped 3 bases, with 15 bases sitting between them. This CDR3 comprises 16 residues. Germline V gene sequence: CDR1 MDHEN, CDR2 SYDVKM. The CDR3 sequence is CASSFSNGRYYNEQFF. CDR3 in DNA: TGTGCCAGCAGTTTTTCAAACGGGAGATACTACAATGAGCAGTTCTTC.

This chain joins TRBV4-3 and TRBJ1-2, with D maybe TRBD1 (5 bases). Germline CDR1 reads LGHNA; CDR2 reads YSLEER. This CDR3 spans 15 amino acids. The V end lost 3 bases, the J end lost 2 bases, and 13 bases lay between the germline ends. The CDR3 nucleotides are TGCGCCAGCAGCCAGGGGACTTCGAACAACTATGGCTACACCTTC. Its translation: CASSQGTSNNYGYTF.

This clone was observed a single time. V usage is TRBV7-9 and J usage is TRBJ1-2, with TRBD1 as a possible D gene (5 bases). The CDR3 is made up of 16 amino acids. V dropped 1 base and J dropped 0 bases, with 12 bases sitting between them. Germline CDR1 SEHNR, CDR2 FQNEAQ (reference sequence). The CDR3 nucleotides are TGTGCCAGCAGCTTAGTAGGAGGGGAAGCTAACTATGGCTACACCTTC. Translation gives CASSLVGGEANYGYTF. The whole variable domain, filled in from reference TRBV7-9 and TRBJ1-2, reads DTGVSQNPRHKITKRGQNVTFRCDPISEHNRLYWYRQTLGQGPEFLTYFQNEAQLEKSRLLSDRFSAERPKGSFSTLEIQRTEQGDSAMYLCASSLVGGEANYGYTFGSGTRLTVV.

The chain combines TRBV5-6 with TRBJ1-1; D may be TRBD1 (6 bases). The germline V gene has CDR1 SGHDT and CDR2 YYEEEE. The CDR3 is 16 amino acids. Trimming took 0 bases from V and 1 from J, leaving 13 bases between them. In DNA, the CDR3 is TGTGCCAGCAGCTTGGCGACAGGAGTCTCGAACACTGAAGCTTTCTTT. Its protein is CASSLATGVSNTEAFF. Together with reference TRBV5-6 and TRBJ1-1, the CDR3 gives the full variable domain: DAGVTQSPTHLIKTRGQQVTLRCSPKSGHDTVSWYQQALGQGPQFIFQYYEEEERQRGNFPDRFSGHQFPNYSSELNVNALLLGDSALYLCASSLATGVSNTEAFFGQGTRLTVV.

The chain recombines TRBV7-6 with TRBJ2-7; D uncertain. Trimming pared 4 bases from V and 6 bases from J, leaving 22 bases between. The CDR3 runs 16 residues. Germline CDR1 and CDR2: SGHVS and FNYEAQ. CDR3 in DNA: TGTGCCAGCAGCTCCGACGTTGTCGGGTCACGCATCGAGCAGTACTTC. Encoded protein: CASSSDVVGSRIEQYF.

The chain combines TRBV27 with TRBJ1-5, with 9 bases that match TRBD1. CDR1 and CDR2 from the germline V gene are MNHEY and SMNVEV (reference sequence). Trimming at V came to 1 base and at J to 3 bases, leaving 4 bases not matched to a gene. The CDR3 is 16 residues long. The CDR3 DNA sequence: TGTGCCAGCAGTTTATGGGGACAGGGAGACAATCAGCCCCAGCATTTT. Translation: CASSLWGQGDNQPQHF.

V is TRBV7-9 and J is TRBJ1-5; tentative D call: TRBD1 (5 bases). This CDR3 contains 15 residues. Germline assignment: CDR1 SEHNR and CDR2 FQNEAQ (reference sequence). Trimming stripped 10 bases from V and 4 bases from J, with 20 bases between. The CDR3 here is CAIPFGGVGNQPQHF. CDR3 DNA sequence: TGTGCCATTCCATTCGGGGGGGTAGGGAATCAGCCCCAGCATTTT. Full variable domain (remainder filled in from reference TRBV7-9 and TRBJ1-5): DTGVSQNPRHKITKRGQNVTFRCDPISEHNRLYWYRQTLGQGPEFLTYFQNEAQLEKSRLLSDRFSAERPKGSFSTLEIQRTEQGDSAMYLCAIPFGGVGNQPQHFGDGTRLSIL.

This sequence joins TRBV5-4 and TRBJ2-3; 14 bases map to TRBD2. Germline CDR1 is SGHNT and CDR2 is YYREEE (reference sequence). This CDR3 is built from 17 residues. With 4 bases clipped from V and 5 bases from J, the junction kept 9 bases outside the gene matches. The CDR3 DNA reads TGTGCCAGCAGCCTTGGGACTAGCGGGAGAGATCGAGATACGCAGTATTTT. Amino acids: CASSLGTSGRDRDTQYF.

The CDR3 loop is CASASGEAEGYTF. CDR3 nucleotides: TGTGCCAGCGCGAGCGGGGAGGCTGAAGGCTACACCTTC. The chain combines TRBV6-1 with TRBJ1-2; D unclear. The germline gives CDR1 MNHNS, CDR2 SASEGT. The CDR3 runs to 13 residues. The V end lost 8 bases, the J end lost 8 bases, and 18 bases lay between the germline ends.

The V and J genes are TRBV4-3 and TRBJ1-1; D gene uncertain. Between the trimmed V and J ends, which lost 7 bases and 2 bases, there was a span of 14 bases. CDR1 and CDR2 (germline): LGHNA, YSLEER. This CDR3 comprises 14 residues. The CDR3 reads CASTHSRGNTEAFF. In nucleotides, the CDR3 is TGCGCCAGCACCCACTCCCGGGGAAACACTGAAGCTTTCTTT.

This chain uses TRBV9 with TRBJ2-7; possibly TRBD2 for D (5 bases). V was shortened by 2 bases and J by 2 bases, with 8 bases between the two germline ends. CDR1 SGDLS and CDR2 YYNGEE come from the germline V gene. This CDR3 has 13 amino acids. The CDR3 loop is CASSVGSTYEQYF. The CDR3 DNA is TGTGCCAGCAGCGTGGGGAGCACCTACGAGCAGTACTTC.